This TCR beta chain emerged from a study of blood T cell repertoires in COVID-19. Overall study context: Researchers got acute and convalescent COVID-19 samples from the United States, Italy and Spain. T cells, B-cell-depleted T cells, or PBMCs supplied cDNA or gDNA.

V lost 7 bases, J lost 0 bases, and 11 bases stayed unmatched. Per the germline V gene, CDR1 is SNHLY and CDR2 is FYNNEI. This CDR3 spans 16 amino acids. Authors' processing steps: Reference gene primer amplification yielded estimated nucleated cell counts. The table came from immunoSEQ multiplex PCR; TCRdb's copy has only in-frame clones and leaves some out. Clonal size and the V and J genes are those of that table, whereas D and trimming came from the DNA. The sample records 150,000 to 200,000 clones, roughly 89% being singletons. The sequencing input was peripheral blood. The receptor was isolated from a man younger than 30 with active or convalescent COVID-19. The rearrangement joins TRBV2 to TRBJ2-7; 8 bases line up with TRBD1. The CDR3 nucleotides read TGTGCCAGCACCGAGGACGGACAGGGTAGCTCCTACGAGCAGTACTTC. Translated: CASTEDGQGSSYEQYF.